What follows is one TCR beta chain and its context. Time point described: naive CD8 control sorted from an acute-time-point sample. The data are from a study of CD8 T cells in acute hepatitis C reinfection. Clones were read by immunoSEQ multiplex PCR, and TCRdb kept only the in-frame ones, dropping some. The table lists about 38,000 clones, roughly 85% of them singletons. This receptor was identified in a woman aged 18-29 years who spontaneously cleared hepatitis C infection. The specimen was naive CD8+ T cells from PBMCs.

CDR3 sequence: CASSLRGTSGGDEQFF. The CDR3 DNA reads as TGTGCCAGCAGCTTGAGGGGGACTAGCGGGGGCGATGAGCAGTTCTTC. The chain employs TRBV27 and TRBJ2-1; 14 bases match TRBD2. Germline CDR1 and CDR2: MNHEY and SMNVEV (reference sequence). J was trimmed by 8 bases and V by 6 bases; bases with no gene match: 9. The CDR3 spans 16 residues.